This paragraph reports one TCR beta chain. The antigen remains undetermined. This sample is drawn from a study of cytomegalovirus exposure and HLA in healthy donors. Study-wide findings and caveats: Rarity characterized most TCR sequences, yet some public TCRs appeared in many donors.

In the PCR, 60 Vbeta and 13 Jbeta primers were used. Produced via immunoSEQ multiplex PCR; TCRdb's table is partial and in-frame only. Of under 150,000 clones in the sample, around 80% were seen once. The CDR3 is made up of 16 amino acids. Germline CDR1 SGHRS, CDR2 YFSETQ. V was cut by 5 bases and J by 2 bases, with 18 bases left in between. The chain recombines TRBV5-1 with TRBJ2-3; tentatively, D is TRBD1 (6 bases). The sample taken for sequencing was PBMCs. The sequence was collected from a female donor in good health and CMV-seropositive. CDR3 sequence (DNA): TGCGCCAGCAGACCGGACAGCTTTAGGGTCACAGATACGCAGTATTTT. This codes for CASRPDSFRVTDTQYF. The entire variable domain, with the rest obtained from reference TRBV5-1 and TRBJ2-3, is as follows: KAGVTQTPRYLIKTRGQQVTLSCSPISGHRSVSWYQQTPGQGLQFLFEYFSETQRNKGNFPGRFSGRQFSNSRSEMNVSTLELGDSALYLCASRPDSFRVTDTQYFGPGTRLTVL.